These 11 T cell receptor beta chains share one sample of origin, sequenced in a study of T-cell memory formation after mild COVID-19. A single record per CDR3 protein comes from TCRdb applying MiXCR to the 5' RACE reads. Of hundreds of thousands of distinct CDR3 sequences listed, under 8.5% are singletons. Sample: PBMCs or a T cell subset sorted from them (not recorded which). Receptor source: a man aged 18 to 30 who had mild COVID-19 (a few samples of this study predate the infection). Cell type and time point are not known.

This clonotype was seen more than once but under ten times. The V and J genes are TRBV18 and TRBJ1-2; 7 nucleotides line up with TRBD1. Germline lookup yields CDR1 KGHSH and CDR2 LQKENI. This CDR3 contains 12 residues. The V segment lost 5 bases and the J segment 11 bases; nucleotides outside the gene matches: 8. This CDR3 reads CASSSAQGGYTF. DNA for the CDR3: TGTGCCAGCTCATCAGCCCAGGGGGGATACACCTTC.

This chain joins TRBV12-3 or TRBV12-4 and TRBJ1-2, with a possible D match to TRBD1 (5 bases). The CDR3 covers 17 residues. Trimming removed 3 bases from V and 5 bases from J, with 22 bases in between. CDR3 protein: CASSLGGTPAGVYGYTF. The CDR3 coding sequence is TGTGCCAGCAGTTTGGGCGGGACGCCCGCCGGAGTTTATGGCTACACCTTC.

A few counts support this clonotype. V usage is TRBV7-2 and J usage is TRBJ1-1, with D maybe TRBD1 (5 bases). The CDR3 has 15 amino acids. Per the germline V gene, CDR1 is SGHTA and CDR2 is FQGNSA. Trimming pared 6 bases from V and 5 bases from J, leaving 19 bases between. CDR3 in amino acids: CASRSSTSWGTEAFF. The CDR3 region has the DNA TGTGCCAGCAGATCCTCCACGTCCTGGGGGACTGAAGCTTTCTTT.

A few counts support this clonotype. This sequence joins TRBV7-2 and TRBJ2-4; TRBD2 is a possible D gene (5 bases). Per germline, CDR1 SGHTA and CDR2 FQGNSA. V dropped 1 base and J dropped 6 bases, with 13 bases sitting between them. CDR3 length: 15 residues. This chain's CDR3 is CASSLGVIEGNIQYF. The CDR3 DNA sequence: TGTGCCAGCAGCTTAGGGGTTATCGAGGGAAACATTCAGTACTTC.

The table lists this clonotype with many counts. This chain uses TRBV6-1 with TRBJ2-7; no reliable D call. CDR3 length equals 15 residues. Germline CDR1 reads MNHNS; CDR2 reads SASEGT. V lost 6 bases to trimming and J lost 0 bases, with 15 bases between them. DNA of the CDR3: TGTGCCAGCAGACCTGGACGGTCCAACTCCTACGAGCAGTACTTC. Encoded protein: CASRPGRSNSYEQYF.

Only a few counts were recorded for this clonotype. CDR3 DNA sequence: TGTGCCAGCAGTTCGGCAGGCACAGGTGAAAAACTGTTTTTT. This gives the protein CASSSAGTGEKLFF. The rearrangement links TRBV12-3 or TRBV12-4 to TRBJ1-4, with D perhaps TRBD1 (5 bases). The CDR3 runs 14 residues. V dropped 4 bases and J dropped 7 bases, with 13 bases sitting between them.

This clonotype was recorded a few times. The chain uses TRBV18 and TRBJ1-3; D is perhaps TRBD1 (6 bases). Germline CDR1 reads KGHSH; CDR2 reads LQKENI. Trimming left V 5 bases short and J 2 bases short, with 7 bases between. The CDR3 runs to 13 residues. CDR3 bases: TGTGCCAGCTCAACAGGGACTGGAAACACCATATATTTT. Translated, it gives CASSTGTGNTIYF.

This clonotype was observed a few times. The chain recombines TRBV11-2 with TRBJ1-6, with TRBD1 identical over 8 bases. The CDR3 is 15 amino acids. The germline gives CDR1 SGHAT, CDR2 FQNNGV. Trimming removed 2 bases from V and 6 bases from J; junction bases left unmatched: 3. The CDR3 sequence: CASSLSDRGNSPLHF. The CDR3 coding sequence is TGTGCCAGCAGCTTATCTGACAGGGGTAATTCACCCCTCCACTTT.

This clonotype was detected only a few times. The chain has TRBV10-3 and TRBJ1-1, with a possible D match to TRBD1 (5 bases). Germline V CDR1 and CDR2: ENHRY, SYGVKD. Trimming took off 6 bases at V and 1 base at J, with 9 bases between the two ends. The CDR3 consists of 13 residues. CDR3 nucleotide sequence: TGTGCCATCAGCGCCGGGACGAACACTGAAGCTTTCTTT. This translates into CAISAGTNTEAFF.

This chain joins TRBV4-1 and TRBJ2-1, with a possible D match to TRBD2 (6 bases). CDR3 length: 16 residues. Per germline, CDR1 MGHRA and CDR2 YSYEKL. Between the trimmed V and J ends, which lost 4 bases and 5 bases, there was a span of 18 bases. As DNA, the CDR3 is TGCGCCAGCAGCCGGCCACCCGGGACTGGTCACAATGAGCAGTTCTTC. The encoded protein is CASSRPPGTGHNEQFF.

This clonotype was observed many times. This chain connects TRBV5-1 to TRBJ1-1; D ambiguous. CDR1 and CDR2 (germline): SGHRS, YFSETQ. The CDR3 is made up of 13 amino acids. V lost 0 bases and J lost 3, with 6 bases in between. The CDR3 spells CASSLEMDTEAFF. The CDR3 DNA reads TGCGCCAGCAGCTTGGAGATGGACACTGAAGCTTTCTTT.